This TCR beta chain was observed in a study of PD-L1 blockade in urothelial cancer. The wider study: Atezolizumab (1,200 mg intravenously every 3 weeks) began at some point between 2013 and 2015 for patients. Men with urothelial cancer arising in the bladder made up about 90% of the roughly 29 patients. Within tumor samples, the median T cell count was 1,100 to 1,500 cells.

Trimming took 5 bases from V and 10 from J; bases not matched to a gene: 10. The CDR3 is 14 residues long. The method was immunoSEQ multiplex PCR; TCRdb's version includes in-frame clones alone and lacks a portion of them. The repertoire includes about 35,000 clones, approximately 34% of them detected once, and just under 9% sits in the top ten. Sequenced here: tumor tissue, sampled before atezolizumab (anti-PD-L1) treatment. The sequence came from a man in his 60s with urothelial cancer. The V and J genes are TRBV6-7 and TRBJ1-2; 10 nucleotides agree with TRBD1. TRBV6-7 is an open reading frame whose function is uncertain. The CDR3 DNA reads as TGTGCCAGCAGTGAACCGGGACAGGGGATGACCTACACCTTC. Protein: CASSEPGQGMTYTF.